The 3 T cell receptor beta chains presented below share a single source sample, sequenced in a study of blood T cells in healthy people across ages. A second PCR of 7 to 11 cycles used a sample-barcoded 5' primer and a J-beta primer mix. One entry per CDR3 protein, called by TCRdb with MiXCR from the 5' RACE reads. The table shows about 800,000 distinct CDR3 sequences, with about 62% occurring only once. Sequenced: blood. The receptors shown here come from a man younger than 45 in good health.

The chain has TRBV2 and TRBJ2-3; 9 nucleotides match TRBD2. J lost 2 bases, V lost 1 base, and 4 bases had no gene match. The CDR3 is 16 amino acids. In germline, CDR1 is SNHLY, CDR2 FYNNEI. The CDR3 DNA reads TGTGCCAGCAGTGAAGGTAGCGGGGGCTACACAGATACGCAGTATTTT. This encodes CASSEGSGGYTDTQYF.

This sequence joins TRBV12-3 or TRBV12-4 and TRBJ1-5; D uncertain. The CDR3 extends over 15 amino acids. V gave up 1 base and J gave up 3 bases, with 10 bases separating them. CDR3 nucleotides: TGTGCCAGCAGTTTAGAGGACGGGGACAATCAGCCCCAGCATTTT. Its translation is CASSLEDGDNQPQHF.

This CDR3 is CASSQVVLASGGQETQYF. The CDR3 DNA reads as TGTGCCAGCAGCCAAGTTGTGTTGGCTAGCGGGGGGCAAGAGACCCAGTACTTC. The chain uses TRBV4-2 and TRBJ2-5; 11 positions match TRBD2. With 1 base clipped from V and 2 bases from J, the junction kept 9 bases outside the gene matches. Germline assignment: CDR1 LGHNA and CDR2 YNFKEQ. The CDR3 spans 18 residues.